This is a list of T cell receptor beta chains from one sample in a study of blood T cell repertoires in COVID-19. Using immunoSEQ multiplex PCR, the repertoire was profiled, and TCRdb retains in-frame clones only, with some absent. The sample lists about 330,000 clones, roughly 89% occurring once. The sequencing input was peripheral blood. Receptor source: a young man with COVID-19, enrolled during active disease. CDR3s include the opening cysteine and the closing phenylalanine or tryptophan. Fields, in order: V gene, J gene, CDR3 protein.

V gene: TRBV19
J gene: TRBJ1-1
CDR3 protein: CASSMIRQGANTEAFF

V gene: TRBV4-3
J gene: TRBJ1-1
CDR3 protein: CASSTILGHLPAENTEAFF

V gene: TRBV6-2/TRBV6-3
J gene: TRBJ2-7
CDR3 protein: CASSHYKTSGRASRNYEQYF

V gene: TRBV7-3
J gene: TRBJ2-7
CDR3 protein: CASSVGTSGSYEQYF

V gene: TRBV19
J gene: TRBJ1-5
CDR3 protein: CASRSGQGANQPQHF

V gene: TRBV21-1
J gene: TRBJ2-7
CDR3 protein: CASSNYEGDEQYF

V gene: TRBV7-2
J gene: TRBJ2-2
CDR3 protein: CASSSSGGTLWELFF

V gene: TRBV7-2
J gene: TRBJ2-5
CDR3 protein: CASSSRTSSETQYF

V gene: TRBV13
J gene: TRBJ2-1
CDR3 protein: CASSLMSSYNEQFF

V gene: TRBV9
J gene: TRBJ2-2
CDR3 protein: CASSVGGGTGELFF

V gene: TRBV7-2
J gene: TRBJ2-1
CDR3 protein: CASSPGVRQGQFF

V gene: TRBV12-5
J gene: TRBJ2-4
CDR3 protein: CASGFDRRSIQYF

V gene: TRBV7-9
J gene: TRBJ1-6
CDR3 protein: CASSSGQSLGSYNSPLHF

V gene: TRBV12-3/TRBV12-4
J gene: TRBJ2-3
CDR3 protein: CASSTLATDTQYF

V gene: TRBV27
J gene: TRBJ1-6
CDR3 protein: CASTSGSYNSPLHF

V gene: TRBV6-4
J gene: TRBJ1-2
CDR3 protein: CASRGQGADGYTF

V gene: TRBV21-1
J gene: TRBJ2-6
CDR3 protein: CASSAGQVPRSGANVLTF

V gene: TRBV2
J gene: TRBJ2-1
CDR3 protein: CASSYRLASYNEQFF

V gene: TRBV3-1/TRBV3-2
J gene: TRBJ2-1
CDR3 protein: CASSQVLSGRRVVRYEQFF

V gene: TRBV2
J gene: TRBJ2-4
CDR3 protein: CASSARGPGVARDIQYF

V gene: TRBV9
J gene: TRBJ2-2
CDR3 protein: CASSMRGDRGRTGELFF

V gene: TRBV19
J gene: TRBJ1-1
CDR3 protein: CASSIDGTGGMNTEAFF

V gene: TRBV11-3
J gene: TRBJ2-5
CDR3 protein: CASSRQGGETQYF

V gene: TRBV24-1
J gene: TRBJ2-1
CDR3 protein: CATSAPSGRAHHNEQFF

V gene: TRBV25-1
J gene: TRBJ2-1
CDR3 protein: CASSEIGTSGHNEQFF

V gene: TRBV19
J gene: TRBJ1-1
CDR3 protein: CASSIPSLGQGATEAFF

V gene: TRBV5-6
J gene: TRBJ1-5
CDR3 protein: CASSLRTGAFYSNQPQHF

V gene: TRBV19
J gene: TRBJ2-5
CDR3 protein: CASSTNGLQETQYF

V gene: TRBV9
J gene: TRBJ2-3
CDR3 protein: CASSVTSGITDTQYF

V gene: TRBV7-2
J gene: TRBJ1-5
CDR3 protein: CASSYVGGKDQPQHF

V gene: TRBV6-4
J gene: TRBJ2-1
CDR3 protein: CASSDTAGADNEQFF

V gene: TRBV27
J gene: TRBJ2-6
CDR3 protein: CASSWGEAGANVLTF

V gene: TRBV28
J gene: TRBJ2-5
CDR3 protein: CASGLAGQETQYF

V gene: TRBV27
J gene: TRBJ2-7
CDR3 protein: CASSQGQAFYYEQYF

V gene: TRBV3-1/TRBV3-2
J gene: TRBJ2-7
CDR3 protein: CASSRLRDSSSYEQYF

V gene: TRBV4-3
J gene: TRBJ2-7
CDR3 protein: CASSQGASASYEQYF

V gene: TRBV19
J gene: TRBJ2-5
CDR3 protein: CASKGPGTGVAWTQYF

V gene: TRBV7-3
J gene: TRBJ2-7
CDR3 protein: CASSSGGDTYEQYF

V gene: TRBV7-2
J gene: TRBJ2-5
CDR3 protein: CASSLGRSGFEETQYF

V gene: TRBV6-6
J gene: TRBJ2-1
CDR3 protein: CASSYSGSRGFF

V gene: TRBV4-1
J gene: TRBJ2-3
CDR3 protein: CASSQEGTPSTDTQYF

V gene: TRBV29-1
J gene: TRBJ1-4
CDR3 protein: CSVRDRDNEKLFF

V gene: TRBV4-3
J gene: TRBJ2-3
CDR3 protein: CASSLWGQGEVDTQYF

V gene: TRBV28
J gene: TRBJ1-1
CDR3 protein: CASSLFGGTEAFF

V gene: TRBV13
J gene: TRBJ2-7
CDR3 protein: CASSLAQAYEQYF

V gene: TRBV11-2
J gene: TRBJ2-3
CDR3 protein: CASSRGGGFTDTQYF

V gene: TRBV5-1
J gene: TRBJ2-1
CDR3 protein: CASSLSQENEQFF

V gene: TRBV19
J gene: TRBJ1-1
CDR3 protein: CASSLQGMNTEAFF

V gene: TRBV20-1
J gene: TRBJ1-1
CDR3 protein: CSAIGGTEAFF

V gene: TRBV5-8
J gene: TRBJ2-7
CDR3 protein: CASSYPGTAYEQYF

V gene: TRBV27
J gene: TRBJ1-2
CDR3 protein: CASSLTQPTFTNYGYTF

V gene: TRBV4-2
J gene: TRBJ2-3
CDR3 protein: CASSPGGGDTQYF